The rows below give T cell receptor beta chains drawn from one sample of a study of blood T cell repertoires in COVID-19. Assay used: immunoSEQ multiplex PCR; TCRdb lists only in-frame clones, some missing. The sample shows 65,000 to 70,000 clones, about 93% of them seen only once. Sequences were obtained from peripheral blood. The receptors were sampled from a man aged 70-80 years with active COVID-19. CDR3s include the opening cysteine and the closing phenylalanine or tryptophan. Each record gives: J gene, CDR3 length, V gene, CDR3 protein.

j_call: TRBJ2-2
cdr3_length: 16
v_call: TRBV5-1
cdr3_aa: CASSLNTGTNTGELFF

j_call: TRBJ2-7
cdr3_length: 18
v_call: TRBV7-9
cdr3_aa: CASSPRTGGSPNSYEQYF

j_call: TRBJ2-3
cdr3_length: 16
v_call: TRBV5-1
cdr3_aa: CASSSSGGQGPDTQYF

j_call: TRBJ1-1
cdr3_length: 14
v_call: TRBV5-6
cdr3_aa: CASSWGQGNTEAFF

j_call: TRBJ1-5
cdr3_length: 14
v_call: TRBV5-1
cdr3_aa: CASSPGQGSQPQHF

j_call: TRBJ2-3
cdr3_length: 18
v_call: TRBV4-3
cdr3_aa: CASSQEGLAGGGVNTQYF

j_call: TRBJ2-3
cdr3_length: 16
v_call: TRBV25-1
cdr3_aa: CASSESRQGGADTQYF

j_call: TRBJ1-4
cdr3_length: 20
v_call: TRBV19
cdr3_aa: CASSIHLVWGQGITNEKLFF

j_call: TRBJ1-6
cdr3_length: 15
v_call: TRBV6-1
cdr3_aa: CASSELHSFNSPLHF

j_call: TRBJ1-1
cdr3_length: 15
v_call: TRBV7-9
cdr3_aa: CASSPRQVGNTEAFF

j_call: TRBJ1-5
cdr3_length: 17
v_call: TRBV5-1
cdr3_aa: CASRPETGGIHDQPQHF

j_call: TRBJ1-2
cdr3_length: 15
v_call: TRBV5-1
cdr3_aa: CASSMGDLGPLGYTF

j_call: TRBJ2-3
cdr3_length: 16
v_call: TRBV11-1
cdr3_aa: CASSLGVAGSTDTQYF

j_call: TRBJ2-5
cdr3_length: 14
v_call: TRBV9
cdr3_aa: CASGARGVQETQYF

j_call: TRBJ2-3
cdr3_length: 15
v_call: TRBV10-1
cdr3_aa: CASSALLKSTDTQYF

j_call: TRBJ2-7
cdr3_length: 16
v_call: TRBV12-1
cdr3_aa: CASSSPIRDRIYEQYF

j_call: TRBJ1-1
cdr3_length: 15
v_call: TRBV4-1
cdr3_aa: CASSQVGQENTEAFF

j_call: TRBJ1-4
cdr3_length: 15
v_call: TRBV11-2
cdr3_aa: CASSENRANNEKLFF

j_call: TRBJ1-2
cdr3_length: 14
v_call: TRBV7-8
cdr3_aa: CASSLSRFGNGYTF

j_call: TRBJ1-5
cdr3_length: 14
v_call: TRBV27
cdr3_aa: CASSKNLAGQPQHF